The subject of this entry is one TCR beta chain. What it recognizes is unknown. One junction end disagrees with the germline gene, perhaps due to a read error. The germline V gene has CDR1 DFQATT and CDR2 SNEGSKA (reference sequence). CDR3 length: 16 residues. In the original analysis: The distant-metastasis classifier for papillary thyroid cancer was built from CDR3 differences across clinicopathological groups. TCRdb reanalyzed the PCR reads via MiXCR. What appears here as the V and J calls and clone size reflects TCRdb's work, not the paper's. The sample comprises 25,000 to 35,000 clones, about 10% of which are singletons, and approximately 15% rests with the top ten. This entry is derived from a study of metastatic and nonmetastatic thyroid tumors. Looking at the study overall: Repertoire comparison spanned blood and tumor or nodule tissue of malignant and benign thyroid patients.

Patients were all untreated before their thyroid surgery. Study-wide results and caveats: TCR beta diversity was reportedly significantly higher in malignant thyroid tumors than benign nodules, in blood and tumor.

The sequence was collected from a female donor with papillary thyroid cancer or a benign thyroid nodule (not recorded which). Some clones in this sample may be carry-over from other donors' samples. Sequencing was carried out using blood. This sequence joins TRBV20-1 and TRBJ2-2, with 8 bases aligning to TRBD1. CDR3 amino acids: CSARDLQGALTVELFF. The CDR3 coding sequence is TGCAGTGCTAGAGATCTCCAGGGGGCCTTAACCGTGGAGCTGTTTTTT.